Listed below are T cell receptor beta chains from one sample, sequenced in a study of cytomegalovirus exposure and HLA in healthy donors. Clones were sequenced by immunoSEQ multiplex PCR, and TCRdb holds only the in-frame ones, with some missing. The sample yields 150,000 to 200,000 clones, around 77% seen once. Sequenced: PBMCs. The receptors were sampled from a man in his 60s in good health and CMV-seronegative. Each CDR3 is given with its conserved first and last residue. Fields, in order: clone size, J gene, V gene, D gene, CDR3 DNA, CDR3 protein. The D gene is left open where the match is weak. Clone size appears in some rows only: once, few, many, or a class for an expanded clone.

NA | TRBJ2-3 | TRBV18 | NA | TGTGCCAGCTCACCACCGGGCCTCTCAAATACGCAGTATTTT | CASSPPGLSNTQYF
NA | TRBJ2-5 | TRBV10-3 | TRBD2 | TGTGCCATCAGTGGGGGACTAGTGGAGACCCAGTACTTC | CAISGGLVETQYF
NA | TRBJ1-5 | TRBV4-3 | NA | TGCGCCAGCAGCCCGGACAGTAATCAGCCCCAGCATTTT | CASSPDSNQPQHF
few | TRBJ1-1 | TRBV18 | NA | TGTGCCAGCTCATTGGGGGCGGGTGAAACTGAAGCTTTCTTT | CASSLGAGETEAFF
NA | TRBJ2-7 | TRBV6-1 | TRBD1 | TGTGCCAGCAGAGGGACAGGGGACAACGAGCAGTACTTC | CASRGTGDNEQYF
NA | TRBJ1-1 | TRBV15 | NA | TGTGCCACCAGCAGAGAAATGGGAGGTGAAGCTTTCTTT | CATSREMGGEAFF
NA | TRBJ2-1 | TRBV6-5 | NA | TGTGCCAGCAAGCTCCGCAATGAGCAGTTCTTC | CASKLRNEQFF
few | TRBJ1-4 | TRBV25-1 | TRBD1 | TGTGCCAGCACCGGGCGGACAGGAGTAAGTGAAAAACTGTTTTTT | CASTGRTGVSEKLFF
once | TRBJ1-3 | TRBV19 | NA | TGTGCCAGTAGCGACACAGGGGGAAACACCATATATTTT | CASSDTGGNTIYF
NA | TRBJ2-7 | TRBV5-6 | TRBD1 | TGTGCCAGCAGCTTGGCGGTACAGGGGGGAGCCTACGAGCAGTACTTC | CASSLAVQGGAYEQYF
once | TRBJ2-1 | TRBV6-4 | TRBD1 | TGTGCCAGCAGTGAAAGGGACAGGGCTTCATCGCATGAGCAGTTCTTC | CASSERDRASSHEQFF
NA | TRBJ2-3 | TRBV9 | NA | TGTGCCAGCAGCGTTTCTTCCCGCACAGATACGCAGTATTTT | CASSVSSRTDTQYF
NA | TRBJ1-5 | TRBV5-5 | TRBD1 | TGTGCCAGCAGCCCGATACAGGGGGCGAATCAGCCCCAGCATTTT | CASSPIQGANQPQHF
once | TRBJ1-1 | TRBV19 | NA | TGTGCCAGTAGTAGCCTCCATCGGGGTATGAACACTGAAGCTTTCTTT | CASSSLHRGMNTEAFF
NA | TRBJ2-3 | TRBV14 | NA | TGTGCCAGCAGCCCTACAGGTCCTCTGACAGATACGCAGTATTTT | CASSPTGPLTDTQYF
NA | TRBJ2-5 | TRBV5-1 | TRBD1 | TGCGCCAGCAGCCTGGAGACAGGGGGCCAGGAGACCCAGTACTTC | CASSLETGGQETQYF
NA | TRBJ2-1 | TRBV5-1 | TRBD2 | TGCGCCAGCAGCGGCGCGGGAACTAGCGGGAGGGCCAATGAGCAGTTCTTC | CASSGAGTSGRANEQFF
NA | TRBJ1-1 | TRBV30 | NA | TGTGCCTGGAGCCCCCAACGGGGGACTGAAGCTTTCTTT | CAWSPQRGTEAFF
once | TRBJ2-1 | TRBV7-8 | TRBD2 | TGTGCCAGCAGCTTAGCTAGACTAGCGGGAGCACGGGGCAGTGGCAATGAGCAGTTCTTC | CASSLARLAGARGSGNEQFF
NA | TRBJ2-4 | TRBV6-6 | NA | TGTGCCAGCAGTTATGAGGGGGTAGAAAACATTCAGTACTTC | CASSYEGVENIQYF
NA | TRBJ2-3 | TRBV5-1 | TRBD2 | TGCGCCAGCAGCTCTACGCCGGGACTAGGAACAGATACGCAGTATTTT | CASSSTPGLGTDTQYF
NA | TRBJ1-4 | TRBV2 | TRBD1 | TGTGCCAGCAGCCCTAGGACAGGCGCCTCGAAACTGTTTTTT | CASSPRTGASKLFF